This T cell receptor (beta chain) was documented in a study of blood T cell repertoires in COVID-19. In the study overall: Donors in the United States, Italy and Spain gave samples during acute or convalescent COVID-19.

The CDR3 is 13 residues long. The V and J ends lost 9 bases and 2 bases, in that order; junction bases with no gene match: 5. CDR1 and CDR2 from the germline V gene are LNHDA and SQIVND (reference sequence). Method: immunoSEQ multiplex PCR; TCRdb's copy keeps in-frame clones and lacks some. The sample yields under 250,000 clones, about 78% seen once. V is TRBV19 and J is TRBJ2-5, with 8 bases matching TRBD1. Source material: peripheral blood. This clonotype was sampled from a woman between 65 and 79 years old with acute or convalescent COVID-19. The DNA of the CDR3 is TGTGCCAGCAGGACAGGGAATCAAGAGACCCAGTACTTC. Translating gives CASRTGNQETQYF.